This T cell receptor (beta chain) was sequenced for a study of blood T cells in healthy people across ages. This clonotype was counted at least ten times. Through a sample-barcoded 5' primer and a J-beta primer mix, a second PCR was run for roughly 7 to 11 cycles. A single record per CDR3 protein comes from TCRdb applying MiXCR to the 5' RACE reads. The profile shows roughly 1,500,000 distinct CDR3 sequences, 30% to 35% of them singletons. Each donor supplied ten milliliters of peripheral blood. Total RNA, at least 5.5 micrograms per sample, was extracted from PBMCs. The CDR3 spans 16 residues. V was trimmed by 5 bases and J by 2 bases, leaving 18 bases between them. The germline V gene encodes CDR1 SGHTA and CDR2 FQGNSA.

The sequencing sample was made of blood. V is TRBV7-2 and J is TRBJ1-2; weak D call: TRBD1 (5 bases). The origin of this receptor is a woman aged 25 to 45 in good health. The CDR3 loop is CASSPRPSGGNYGYTF. CDR3 nucleotides: TGTGCCAGCAGCCCGCGCCCATCTGGGGGAAACTATGGCTACACCTTC.